The 17 T cell receptor beta chains listed next were all sequenced from one sample in a study of vaccination and CD4 T cells after COVID-19. Sequencing of the DNA from cultured CD4+ T cells was carried out with the Oncomine TCR Beta short-read assay. TCRdb re-derived calls from the PCR reads in MiXCR, one entry per CDR3 protein. Found here are roughly 22,000 distinct CDR3 sequences, about 31% of them singletons; the top ten hold 12%. Regarding treatment: roughly 10-day PBMC culture with coronavirus spike peptide pools or control peptides (ViraFEST assay). No antigen is known for these receptors. Source material: cultured CD4+ T cells from blood. The receptors derive from a human donor with COVID-19.

In this sample, this clonotype is large. The genes are TRBV7-3 and TRBJ1-2; D not resolved. CDR3 length: 13 amino acids. Germline CDR1 SGHTA, CDR2 FQGTGA. The V end lost 0 bases, the J end lost 6 bases, and 8 bases lay between the germline ends. CDR3 protein: CASSLTGPDGYTF. The DNA of the CDR3 is TGTGCCAGCAGCTTAACCGGACCGGATGGCTACACCTTC.

The gene calls are TRBV7-3 and TRBJ2-3; the match to TRBD1 covers 9 bases. V lost 5 bases to trimming and J lost 0 bases; unmatched junction nucleotides: 6. Looked up from germline, CDR1 is SGHTA and CDR2 is FQGTGA. The CDR3 contains 16 residues. The CDR3: CASSPIGTGSTDTQYF. CDR3 nucleotide sequence: TGTGCCAGCAGCCCAATTGGGACAGGGAGCACAGATACGCAGTATTTT.

This clonotype occurred a few times. The gene calls are TRBV20-1 and TRBJ1-2, with 8 bases aligning to TRBD1. There are 12 residues in the CDR3. The J segment lost 4 bases and the V segment lost 5 bases, leaving 3 bases of the junction unmatched. The V gene's germline CDR1 is DFQATT and CDR2 SNEGSKA (reference sequence). The CDR3 DNA reads TGCAGTGCTCGACAGGGGAGCTATGGCTACACCTTC. Its translation is CSARQGSYGYTF.

The chain couples TRBV6-2 or TRBV6-3 to TRBJ2-7; D is unresolved. The CDR3 has 14 residues. Trimming pared 0 bases from V and 7 bases from J, leaving 13 bases between. Germline V gene lookup returns CDR1 MNHEY and CDR2 SVGEGT. CDR3 in DNA: TGTGCCAGCAGTTACTCCGGACCGGGTGGGGAGCAGTACTTC. The encoded protein is CASSYSGPGGEQYF.

V gene TRBV14 combines with J gene TRBJ1-6; 8 bases match TRBD1. In germline, CDR1 is SGHDN, CDR2 FVKESK. The CDR3 sequence is 15 residues long. The V gene end was trimmed by 4 bases and the J gene end by 9 bases; junction bases not matched to a gene: 8. CDR3 DNA sequence: TGTGCCAGCAGCCTCCTACAGGGGGGGATTTCACCCCTCCACTTT. Translation gives CASSLLQGGISPLHF.

V and J are TRBV18 and TRBJ1-5, with D possibly matching TRBD1 (6 bases). V dropped 6 bases and J dropped 2 bases, with 11 bases sitting between them. CDR3 size: 14 residues. Per the germline V gene, CDR1 is KGHSH and CDR2 is LQKENI. CDR3: CASSQRQGNQPQHF. CDR3 bases: TGTGCCAGCTCCCAACGACAGGGCAATCAGCCCCAGCATTTT.

This clonotype was seen once. The V call is TRBV29-1, the J call TRBJ1-2, with 7 nucleotides matching TRBD1. Germline-derived CDR1 and CDR2 are SQVTM and ANQGSEA. The CDR3 has 13 residues. V was pared by 7 bases and J by 0 bases, with 5 bases of the junction left unmatched. This chain's CDR3 is CSGRQGPNYGYTF. The CDR3 nucleotides read TGCAGCGGTCGACAGGGACCTAACTATGGCTACACCTTC.

This clonotype was detected only a few times. The rearrangement links TRBV7-2 to TRBJ2-4, with D possibly being TRBD1 or TRBD2 (5 bases each). CDR1 SGHTA and CDR2 FQGNSA come from the germline V gene. V was trimmed by 5 bases and J by 3 bases, leaving 17 bases between them. The CDR3 contains 16 residues. CDR3 nucleotide sequence: TGTGCCAGCAGCCAGAGGGACGTGGGCGGCAAAAACATTCAGTACTTC. Translation gives CASSQRDVGGKNIQYF.

V usage is TRBV12-3 or TRBV12-4 and J usage is TRBJ2-6; no clear D. CDR3 length equals 15 residues. V was cut by 2 bases and J by 2 bases, with 7 bases left in between. This chain's CDR3 is CASSLLGTGANVLTF. The CDR3 nucleotides read TGTGCCAGCAGTTTATTAGGGACTGGGGCCAACGTCCTGACTTTC.

The V and J genes are TRBV20-1 and TRBJ2-7; TRBD1 matches at 11 bases. Trimming removed 3 bases from V and 6 bases from J; junction bases left unmatched: 4. The germline V gene encodes CDR1 DFQATT and CDR2 SNEGSKA (reference sequence). The CDR3 sequence is 13 residues long. CDR3 loop: CSARGTGGCEQYF. The CDR3 DNA follows: TGCAGTGCTAGGGGGACAGGGGGATGCGAGCAGTACTTC.

This chain uses TRBV15 with TRBJ1-3, with D unresolved. Germline lookup yields CDR1 LNHNV and CDR2 YYDKDF (reference sequence). The germline V and J ends were trimmed by 0 bases and 2 bases, with 8 bases remaining between them. This CDR3 region has 15 residues. The CDR3 nucleotides are TGTGCCACCAGCAGAGATGCAGGAGCTGGAAACACCATATATTTT. Its protein is CATSRDAGAGNTIYF.

This clonotype was observed a handful of times. This chain links TRBV19 with TRBJ2-2; 7 bases match TRBD1. This CDR3 has 14 amino acids. Germline trimming cut 6 bases from V and 6 bases from J; bases unmatched to any gene: 7. Germline values: CDR1 LNHDA, CDR2 SQIVND (reference sequence). The CDR3 region is CASRGTGVAGELFF. The CDR3 region has the DNA TGTGCCAGTAGGGGCACAGGGGTGGCCGGGGAGCTGTTTTTT.

This chain uses TRBV7-3 with TRBJ1-6; no reliable D call. The CDR3 length is 13 residues. Between the trimmed V and J ends, which lost 0 bases and 7 bases, there was a span of 4 bases. Per the germline V gene, CDR1 is SGHTA and CDR2 is FQGTGA. The DNA of the CDR3 is TGTGCCAGCAGCTTAACAGCCAATTCACCCCTCCACTTT. This gives the protein CASSLTANSPLHF.

This clonotype occurred a few times. The gene calls are TRBV20-1 and TRBJ1-5; 10 nucleotides agree with TRBD1. Unmatched junction bases numbered 3, after V lost 0 bases and J lost 1 base. CDR3 length: 16 amino acids. Germline CDR1 reads DFQATT; CDR2 reads SNEGSKA (reference sequence). The CDR3 protein is CSARDRQGASNQPQHF. CDR3 sequence (DNA): TGCAGTGCTAGAGACCGACAGGGGGCAAGCAATCAGCCCCAGCATTTT.

CDR3 nucleotide sequence: TGTGCCAGCAGTGAAGGGACAACCCAACAAGAGACCCAGTACTTC. The encoded protein is CASSEGTTQQETQYF. The chain joins TRBV2 to TRBJ2-5; tentative D call: TRBD1 (5 bases). This CDR3 is built from 15 residues. CDR1 is SNHLY, CDR2 FYNNEI, per germline. V shed 1 base and J shed 2 bases, with 11 bases lying between them.

This clonotype was counted a few times. This chain connects TRBV27 to TRBJ2-3, with 7 positions matching TRBD2. V trimming: 3 bases; J trimming: 3 bases; junction bases outside the gene matches: 3. This CDR3 region has 14 residues. The germline CDR1 and CDR2 sequences are MNHEY and SMNVEV (reference sequence). The CDR3 sequence: CASSLGGGTDTQYF. The CDR3 DNA reads as TGTGCCAGCAGTTTGGGGGGAGGGACAGATACGCAGTATTTT.

There are a few counts of this clonotype. V is TRBV2 and J is TRBJ2-7, with D possibly TRBD1 on 6 matching bases. There are 13 residues in the CDR3. V shed 10 bases and J shed 0 bases, with 13 bases lying between them. Germline CDR1 reads SNHLY; CDR2 reads FYNNEI. CDR3 region: CANRETASYEQYF. CDR3 sequence (DNA): TGTGCCAACAGGGAGACAGCCTCCTACGAGCAGTACTTC.